Shown below are 17 T cell receptor beta chains from a single sample sequenced in a study of cytomegalovirus exposure and HLA in healthy donors. The PCR made use of 60 Vbeta and 13 Jbeta primers. Sequencing used immunoSEQ multiplex PCR; TCRdb keeps in-frame clones, though not all of them. The sample holds around 120,000 clones, around 78% seen once. Sequences were obtained from PBMCs. The receptors come from a woman between 40 and 50 years old in good health and CMV-seronegative.

The rearrangement uses TRBV5-1 and TRBJ2-1; 9 positions agree with TRBD2. With V trimmed by 5 bases and J by 7 bases, 7 bases remained unmatched. This CDR3 has 14 amino acids. Per germline, CDR1 SGHRS and CDR2 YFSETQ. The CDR3, as DNA: TGCGCCAGCAGATCCGGGACTAGCTTTAATGAGCAGTTCTTC. As protein: CASRSGTSFNEQFF.

The rearrangement uses TRBV29-1 and TRBJ2-1; 11 bases are shared with TRBD2. The ends lost 6 bases at V and 7 bases at J; junction bases unmatched: 8. Germline values: CDR1 SQVTM, CDR2 ANQGSEA. The CDR3 runs to 14 residues. CDR3 sequence: CSVLGLAGGNEQFF. The CDR3 DNA reads as TGCAGCGTGCTCGGGCTAGCGGGAGGAAATGAGCAGTTCTTC.

The rearrangement links TRBV28 to TRBJ1-4; the D gene is possibly TRBD1 (5 bases). Germline CDR1 MDHEN, CDR2 SYDVKM. The CDR3 sequence is 19 residues long. The V end lost 3 bases, the J end lost 1 base, and 21 bases lay between the germline ends. CDR3 sequence: CASSFEMGRRVLTNEKLFF. CDR3 nucleotides: TGTGCCAGCAGTTTTGAGATGGGTCGCAGGGTCCTAACTAATGAAAAACTGTTTTTT.

This clone was seen a single time. This chain links TRBV5-1 with TRBJ2-7; 9 nucleotides match TRBD1. The V and J ends lost 5 bases and 3 bases, in that order; junction bases with no gene match: 18. In germline, CDR1 is SGHRS, CDR2 YFSETQ. The CDR3 is 18 amino acids. CDR3 amino acids: CASSPKFRDRVLHYEQYF. The CDR3 nucleotides read TGCGCCAGCAGTCCCAAGTTTAGGGACAGGGTCCTCCACTACGAGCAGTACTTC.

The chain has TRBV14 and TRBJ2-5; TRBD1 aligns across 8 bases. The J call may be mistaken, given a closer DNA end match to TRBJ2-7. This CDR3 has 13 residues. In germline, CDR1 is SGHDN, CDR2 FVKESK. In nucleotides, the CDR3 is TGTGCCAGCAGTCAATACACAGGGGGCGAGCAGTACTTC. Protein sequence: CASSQYTGGEQYF.

This clone has just a few counts. The V call is TRBV9, the J call TRBJ2-3; D might be TRBD2 (5 bases). CDR1 SGDLS and CDR2 YYNGEE come from the germline V gene. This CDR3 spans 14 amino acids. Deletions cut 4 bases from V and 6 bases from J, with 15 bases between. The CDR3 region is CASSPSGPVDTQYF. The CDR3 coding sequence is TGTGCCAGCAGCCCGAGCGGACCTGTGGATACGCAGTATTTT.

This chain links TRBV28 with TRBJ2-7; TRBD2 matches at 11 bases. Trimming at V came to 4 bases and at J to 4 bases, leaving 9 bases not matched to a gene. This CDR3 comprises 16 residues. CDR1 is MDHEN, CDR2 SYDVKM, per germline. The CDR3 DNA sequence: TGTGCCAGCAGTTCCCGACTAGCGGGGTACTTTTACGAGCAGTACTTC. Protein product: CASSSRLAGYFYEQYF.

The chain uses TRBV4-1 and TRBJ2-7; 8 bases are a match to TRBD2. Unmatched junction bases numbered 13, after V lost 2 bases and J lost 4 bases. This CDR3 contains 17 residues. The germline V gene encodes CDR1 MGHRA and CDR2 YSYEKL. The CDR3 region has the DNA TGCGCCAGCAGCCAACTGGATGTAGCGGGAAATAGGTACGAGCAGTACTTC. It is translated as CASSQLDVAGNRYEQYF.

The chain is built from TRBV9 and TRBJ1-2, with 9 bases identical to TRBD1. V lost 5 bases to trimming and J lost 8 bases; unmatched junction nucleotides: 10. Germline values: CDR1 SGDLS, CDR2 YYNGEE. This CDR3 comprises 14 residues. The CDR3 region has the DNA TGTGCCAGCAGAGCCCGGACAGGGGACTTCGGCTACACCTTC. Amino acid sequence: CASRARTGDFGYTF.

The rearrangement uses TRBV27 and TRBJ2-7; possibly TRBD1 for D (6 bases). The CDR3 extends over 14 amino acids. Germline V gene sequence: CDR1 MNHEY, CDR2 SMNVEV (reference sequence). V was clipped by 6 bases and J by 0 bases, with 12 bases between them. CDR3 sequence (DNA): TGTGCCAGCAGGATCTCGGACAGCTCCTACGAGCAGTACTTC. Protein sequence: CASRISDSSYEQYF.

This chain links TRBV9 with TRBJ1-1; D perhaps matches TRBD1 (5 bases). The V gene lost 0 bases and the J gene lost 6 bases, with 15 bases spanning the gap. This CDR3 has 15 residues. Germline loops: CDR1 SGDLS, CDR2 YYNGEE. The CDR3 DNA is TGTGCCAGCAGCGTAGGCGGCGGGGGTTTGTCTGAAGCTTTCTTT. This translates into CASSVGGGGLSEAFF.

This clone has a handful of counts. The DNA of the CDR3 is TGTGCCAGCAGCTTGGGAGTAGCATACGATGAGCAGTTCTTC. Translated, it gives CASSLGVAYDEQFF. The chain carries TRBV5-4 and TRBJ2-1; D not certain. The CDR3 has 14 residues. V gave up 0 bases and J gave up 8 bases, with 12 bases separating them. Germline-derived CDR1 and CDR2 are SGHNT and YYREEE (reference sequence).

J is TRBJ1-4 and V is TRBV2, with D possibly TRBD1 on 5 matching bases. V was trimmed by 3 bases and J by 7 bases, leaving 15 bases between them. The CDR3 is 15 residues long. Germline V lookup: CDR1 SNHLY, CDR2 FYNNEI. The DNA of the CDR3 is TGTGCCAGCAGTGAGGTGCAGGGATTTGGTGAAAAACTGTTTTTT. This codes for CASSEVQGFGEKLFF.

This clone was counted a few times. The J gene is TRBJ2-1, the V gene TRBV27, with TRBD2 matching over 12 bases. The CDR3 covers 13 residues. Germline V gives CDR1 MNHEY, CDR2 SMNVEV (reference sequence). The ends lost 6 bases at V and 12 bases at J; junction bases unmatched: 6. The CDR3 DNA is TGTGCCAGCAGCCCTAGCGGGGGGGTCGTGCAGTTCTTC. Translating it yields CASSPSGGVVQFF.

The V and J genes are TRBV7-2 and TRBJ2-3; tentatively, D is TRBD2 (6 bases). This CDR3 is built from 16 residues. V dropped 1 base and J dropped 0 bases, with 11 bases sitting between them. Germline CDR1 SGHTA, CDR2 FQGNSA. CDR3 bases: TGTGCCAGCAGCTTAGGGAGTCGGGGGAGCACAGATACGCAGTATTTT. Its protein is CASSLGSRGSTDTQYF.

The CDR3 bases are TGCAGCGTTGGCTATCAAACGGTGATATCATACGAGCAGTACTTC. Its translation: CSVGYQTVISYEQYF. J is TRBJ2-7 and V is TRBV29-1; D is ambiguous. The V gene lost 4 bases and the J gene lost 4 bases, with 20 bases spanning the gap. Germline V gives CDR1 SQVTM, CDR2 ANQGSEA. The CDR3 is 15 amino acids.

The gene calls are TRBV5-1 and TRBJ2-4; TRBD1 might be the D (5 bases). Trimming stripped 0 bases from V and 6 bases from J, with 19 bases between. The germline CDR1 and CDR2 sequences are SGHRS and YFSETQ. This CDR3 is 17 amino acids long. CDR3 coding DNA: TGCGCCAGCAGCTTGGAGTCGCCAGGGCAGCACCTAAACATTCAGTACTTC. This codes for CASSLESPGQHLNIQYF. The full variable domain, rest sourced from reference TRBV5-1 and TRBJ2-4, is KAGVTQTPRYLIKTRGQQVTLSCSPISGHRSVSWYQQTPGQGLQFLFEYFSETQRNKGNFPGRFSGRQFSNSRSEMNVSTLELGDSALYLCASSLESPGQHLNIQYFGAGTRLSVL.